These 26 T cell receptor beta chains were all obtained from the same sample, sequenced in a study of cytotoxic CD8 clonotypes in ibrutinib-treated CLL. TCRdb's copy holds only in-frame clones and misses some; the assay was immunoSEQ multiplex PCR. The sample records 95,000 to 100,000 clones, 78% being singletons. The source material was PBMCs, sampled after 12 months of ibrutinib treatment. The origin of the receptors is a human donor with chronic lymphocytic leukemia.

V gene TRBV6-1 combines with J gene TRBJ2-5, with 7 bases identical to TRBD2. The CDR3 extends over 16 amino acids. Germline V gene lookup returns CDR1 MNHNS and CDR2 SASEGT. V lost 0 bases to trimming and J lost 1 base; unmatched junction nucleotides: 5. The CDR3 protein is CASSEAGSGLQETQYF. In nucleotides, the CDR3 is TGTGCCAGCAGTGAAGCTGGTAGCGGGCTCCAAGAGACCCAGTACTTC.

This rearrangement joins TRBV15 to TRBJ2-3; 9 bases fit TRBD1. The ends lost 1 base at V and 3 bases at J; junction bases unmatched: 2. There are 15 residues in the CDR3. CDR1 and CDR2 (germline): LNHNV, YYDKDF (reference sequence). The CDR3 DNA reads TGTGCCACCAGCAGAGCCGGGACAGGGACAGATACGCAGTATTTT. This codes for CATSRAGTGTDTQYF.

The chain uses TRBV7-2 and TRBJ1-5; D may be TRBD1 (6 bases). Germline V gene data show CDR1 as SGHTA and CDR2 as FQGNSA. The CDR3 sequence is 16 residues long. V was cut by 5 bases and J by 0 bases, with 14 bases left in between. The CDR3 bases are TGTGCCAGCAGCCCGGGACAACAATATAGCAATCAGCCCCAGCATTTT. Translating gives CASSPGQQYSNQPQHF. The complete variable domain, with remaining parts taken from reference TRBV7-2 and TRBJ1-5, reads GAGVSQSPSNKVTEKGKDVELRCDPISGHTALYWYRQSLGQGLEFLIYFQGNSAPDKSGLPSDRFSAERTGGSVSTLTIQRTQQEDSAVYLCASSPGQQYSNQPQHFGDGTRLSIL.

Regarding this clone: At the DNA level, this CDR3 is encoded by other sequences in the same sample as well. The rearrangement links TRBV30 to TRBJ2-2, with 8 bases fitting TRBD1. The junction had 3 bases not matched to a gene; V was cut back by 2 bases and J by 1 base. The V gene's germline CDR1 is GTSNPN and CDR2 SVGIG (reference sequence). This CDR3 is 15 amino acids long. CDR3 in amino acids: CAWSSGQGNTGELFF. The CDR3 DNA follows: TGTGCCTGGAGTTCCGGACAGGGGAACACCGGGGAGCTGTTTTTT.

The table lists this clone with a few counts. This chain joins TRBV28 and TRBJ1-1; tentative D call: TRBD1 (5 bases). The V and J ends lost 6 bases and 1 base respectively, with 12 bases between them. The CDR3 totals 14 residues. CDR1 and CDR2 from the germline V gene are MDHEN and SYDVKM. CDR3 sequence reads: CASRRGGTNTEAFF. CDR3 coding DNA: TGTGCCAGCAGACGGGGCGGGACGAACACTGAAGCTTTCTTT.

The chain links TRBV30 to TRBJ1-5; 7 positions match TRBD1. CDR1 is GTSNPN, CDR2 SVGIG, per germline (reference sequence). The CDR3 consists of 13 residues. In nucleotides, the CDR3 is TGTGCGTATGAGGGACAGAACAATCAGCCCCAGCATTTT. It is translated as CAYEGQNNQPQHF.

Here the CDR3 DNA reads TGTGCCAGTAGTATCGGGGTCCAGCGAAATGAAAAACTGTTTTTT. It translates to CASSIGVQRNEKLFF. V gene TRBV19 combines with J gene TRBJ1-4, with unresolved D. Germline values: CDR1 LNHDA, CDR2 SQIVND (reference sequence). The ends were cut back, 3 bases at V and 5 bases at J, with 13 bases in the middle. This CDR3 contains 15 residues.

The chain employs TRBV6-1 and TRBJ2-5, with D perhaps matching TRBD1 (5 bases). Trimming stripped 6 bases from V and 9 bases from J, with 17 bases between. The germline CDR1 and CDR2 sequences are MNHNS and SASEGT. CDR3 size: 13 residues. CDR3 in amino acids: CASRFGHQGAQYF. CDR3 in DNA: TGTGCCAGCAGGTTTGGGCACCAAGGGGCCCAGTACTTC.

The rearrangement uses TRBV19 and TRBJ2-3; no definite D call. This CDR3 spans 15 amino acids. Trimming cost V 5 bases and J 3 bases, with 15 bases left between them. CDR1 is LNHDA, CDR2 SQIVND, per germline (reference sequence). CDR3 residues: CASSHSTAPTDTQYF. In DNA, the CDR3 is TGTGCCAGTAGTCACAGCACCGCCCCGACAGATACGCAGTATTTT.

DNA for the CDR3: TGTGCCAGCAGTGCGACCGGACAGGGGACCCAAGAGACCCAGTACTTC. Its protein is CASSATGQGTQETQYF. This chain joins TRBV25-1 and TRBJ2-5, with TRBD1 matching over 9 bases. V was pared by 4 bases and J by 1 base, with 7 bases of the junction left unmatched. The CDR3 consists of 16 residues. CDR1 MGHDK and CDR2 SYGVNS come from the germline V gene.

In its sample, this clone was seen a few times. The chain is built from TRBV20-1 and TRBJ2-5, with D hard to call. The CDR3 is made up of 10 amino acids. Trimming took 5 bases from V and 5 from J, leaving 6 bases between them. Germline V gene lookup returns CDR1 DFQATT and CDR2 SNEGSKA (reference sequence). CDR3 sequence (DNA): TGCAGTGCTGGACGGGAGACCCAGTACTTC. The encoded protein is CSAGRETQYF.

This chain uses TRBV25-1 with TRBJ1-1; D is unresolved. The CDR3 has 10 residues. In germline, CDR1 is MGHDK, CDR2 SYGVNS. Trimming took off 6 bases at V and 9 bases at J, with 8 bases between the two ends. The CDR3 bases are TGTGCCAGCAGACAGACCAAAGCTTTCTTT. Protein: CASRQTKAFF.

The chain has TRBV30 and TRBJ2-1, with a tentative D call TRBD1 (6 bases). This CDR3 has 16 amino acids. The V end lost 2 bases, the J end lost 4 bases, and 18 bases lay between the germline ends. Germline V gives CDR1 GTSNPN, CDR2 SVGIG (reference sequence). This CDR3 reads CAWSKQGRGNYNEQFF. DNA for the CDR3: TGTGCCTGGAGTAAGCAAGGCAGGGGTAATTACAATGAGCAGTTCTTC.

This sequence joins TRBV30 and TRBJ2-7, with D tentatively TRBD1 (5 bases). The CDR3 is 15 amino acids. V was pared by 4 bases and J by 0 bases, with 16 bases between. The germline CDR1 and CDR2 sequences are GTSNPN and SVGIG (reference sequence). The CDR3 loop is CAWNPPGRASYEQYF. The CDR3 bases are TGTGCCTGGAACCCCCCGGGCAGGGCCTCCTACGAGCAGTACTTC. Variable domain in full (rest from reference TRBV30 and TRBJ2-7): SQTIHQWPATLVQPVGSPLSLECTVEGTSNPNLYWYRQAAGRGLQLLFYSVGIGQISSEVPQNLSASRPQDRQFILSSKKLLLSDSGFYLCAWNPPGRASYEQYFGPGTRLTVT.

The rearrangement joins TRBV11-3 to TRBJ2-3; D may be TRBD2 (5 bases). The CDR3 has 16 residues. Trimming removed 5 bases from V and 0 bases from J, with 15 bases in between. Looked up from germline, CDR1 is SGHNT and CDR2 is YENEEA. The CDR3 nucleotides read TGTGCCAGCAGCCAGCACCGAGGGCGCAGCACAGATACGCAGTATTTT. It specifies CASSQHRGRSTDTQYF. The full variable domain, rest sourced from reference TRBV11-3 and TRBJ2-3, is EAGVVQSPRYKIIEKKQPVAFWCNPISGHNTLYWYLQNLGQGPELLIRYENEEAVDDSQLPKDRFSAERLKGVDSTLKIQPAELGDSAVYLCASSQHRGRSTDTQYFGPGTRLTVL.

This clone has just one count. V usage is TRBV5-1 and J usage is TRBJ2-7; the D is unclear. Trimming took 3 bases from V and 2 from J, leaving 9 bases between them. The germline V gene encodes CDR1 SGHRS and CDR2 YFSETQ. The CDR3 is 13 residues long. In nucleotides, the CDR3 is TGCGCCAGCAGCTCATCGGGCACCTACGAGCAGTACTTC. Its translation: CASSSSGTYEQYF.

The chain is built from TRBV5-6 and TRBJ1-1, with D possibly matching TRBD1 (5 bases). Trimming removed 6 bases from V and 6 bases from J, with 12 bases in between. The CDR3 spans 12 residues. Per germline, CDR1 SGHDT and CDR2 YYEEEE. CDR3 in amino acids: CASTPRGAEAFF. CDR3 DNA: TGTGCCAGCACCCCCAGAGGGGCTGAAGCTTTCTTT.

The chain links TRBV5-6 to TRBJ1-2; D perhaps matches TRBD1 (5 bases). The CDR3 spans 15 residues. V was cut by 3 bases and J by 0 bases, with 12 bases left in between. The germline CDR1 and CDR2 sequences are SGHDT and YYEEEE. CDR3: CASSSRGLANYGYTF. The CDR3 DNA reads as TGTGCCAGCAGCTCTCGGGGCCTAGCTAACTATGGCTACACCTTC.

The chain recombines TRBV6-5 with TRBJ1-2, with 7 bases that match TRBD1. V lost 6 bases to trimming and J lost 2 bases; unmatched junction nucleotides: 9. The CDR3 sequence is 15 residues long. Germline CDR1 reads MNHEY; CDR2 reads SVGAGI. The CDR3 protein is CASRPRQGENYGYTF. In DNA, the CDR3 is TGTGCCAGCAGACCCAGACAGGGTGAAAACTATGGCTACACCTTC.

The chain employs TRBV28 and TRBJ2-6; the D is unclear. With 4 bases removed from V and 1 base from J, the gap between germline ends came to 8 bases. Germline CDR1 and CDR2: MDHEN and SYDVKM. This CDR3 spans 15 amino acids. This CDR3 is CASSSGGSGANVLTF. The CDR3 DNA follows: TGTGCCAGCAGTTCGGGTGGGTCTGGGGCCAACGTCCTGACTTTC.

The chain employs TRBV7-2 and TRBJ2-7; perhaps TRBD2 as D (6 bases). V was clipped by 5 bases and J by 3 bases, with 14 bases between them. CDR3 length: 14 amino acids. The germline gives CDR1 SGHTA, CDR2 FQGNSA. CDR3 bases: TGTGCCAGCAGCGAGGGCCCGGGGGTCTACGAGCAGTACTTC. Amino acid sequence: CASSEGPGVYEQYF.

The chain employs TRBV25-1 and TRBJ2-2, with TRBD2 matching over 9 bases. Germline V gene lookup returns CDR1 MGHDK and CDR2 SYGVNS. The trim removed 4 bases at V and 8 bases at J, leaving 5 bases unmatched. This CDR3 is built from 14 residues. The CDR3 DNA is TGTGCCAGCAGTGTGGAGCGGGGGGCTGGGGAGCTGTTTTTT. Amino acids: CASSVERGAGELFF.

The rearrangement links TRBV6-5 to TRBJ1-1; no clear D. The germline gives CDR1 MNHEY, CDR2 SVGAGI. The CDR3 is made up of 15 amino acids. Trimming shortened V by 0 bases and J by 3 bases, and 11 bases separated the two germline ends. CDR3 in DNA: TGTGCCAGCAGTTACTCCGGTGGGCATTACACTGAAGCTTTCTTT. This sequence encodes CASSYSGGHYTEAFF.

The chain links TRBV7-6 to TRBJ2-3; D might be TRBD1 (5 bases). Germline V lookup: CDR1 SGHVS, CDR2 FNYEAQ. CDR3 length: 16 residues. V was cut by 5 bases and J by 5 bases, with 20 bases left in between. CDR3 region: CASSTTRRGQLDTQYF. The CDR3 region has the DNA TGTGCCAGCAGCACCACCCGTAGGGGTCAGCTAGATACGCAGTATTTT.

This sequence joins TRBV5-1 and TRBJ1-5; TRBD1 is a possible D gene (5 bases). This CDR3 is 16 amino acids long. Germline V gene sequence: CDR1 SGHRS, CDR2 YFSETQ. V was cut by 2 bases and J by 4 bases, with 16 bases left in between. CDR3 sequence reads: CASSLGPGSGNQPQHF. CDR3 nucleotides: TGCGCCAGCAGCTTAGGTCCAGGGTCAGGAAATCAGCCCCAGCATTTT. The variable domain in full, with the rest retrieved from reference TRBV5-1 and TRBJ1-5, is KAGVTQTPRYLIKTRGQQVTLSCSPISGHRSVSWYQQTPGQGLQFLFEYFSETQRNKGNFPGRFSGRQFSNSRSEMNVSTLELGDSALYLCASSLGPGSGNQPQHFGDGTRLSIL.

The chain links TRBV19 to TRBJ2-2, with 8 bases matching TRBD1. The V gene end was trimmed by 8 bases and the J gene end by 6 bases; junction bases not matched to a gene: 17. Germline V CDR1 and CDR2: LNHDA, SQIVND (reference sequence). The CDR3 sequence is 17 residues long. CDR3 amino acids: CASQKGQGAVLAGELFF. For the CDR3, the DNA is TGTGCCAGTCAGAAGGGGCAGGGGGCTGTACTAGCCGGGGAGCTGTTTTTT.